This TCR beta chain was identified during a study of cytomegalovirus exposure and HLA in healthy donors. Background on the study: The 550 to 700 first-cohort repertoires and the roughly 120 validation repertoires shared the same platform, a later analysis reported.

About this clone: As yet, its antigen is unknown.

The germline V gene has CDR1 SGHNT and CDR2 YYREEE (reference sequence). This CDR3 has 13 residues. Trimming pared 0 bases from V and 2 bases from J, leaving 6 bases between. The data were produced by immunoSEQ multiplex PCR, yet TCRdb's version contains in-frame clones alone and is incomplete. The data contain over 110,000 clones, roughly 86% of them singletons. General study points: It was reported that the classifier diagnosed cytomegalovirus status with high specificity and sensitivity in both the original and validation cohorts. Subsequent analysis found a tendency for first-cohort TCR clusters to co-occur within the 95 to 150 validation repertoires. Among the CMV-associated chains, a few were confirmed in vitro as specific for CMV antigens.

This receptor was identified in a man younger than 35 in good health and CMV-seropositive. Sequencing input: PBMCs. The gene calls are TRBV5-4 and TRBJ2-7, with D hard to call. CDR3 in amino acids: CASSLGSAYEQYF. The DNA of the CDR3 is TGTGCCAGCAGCTTGGGGTCAGCCTACGAGCAGTACTTC.